This entry lists 27 T cell receptor beta chains sequenced from one sample in a study of blood T cell repertoires in COVID-19. The data were produced by immunoSEQ multiplex PCR, yet TCRdb's version contains in-frame clones alone and is incomplete. The profile shows about 240,000 clones, around 86% of them singletons. Input material: peripheral blood. The receptors derive from a man older than 75 with acute or convalescent COVID-19.

The chain combines TRBV4-3 with TRBJ1-2, with 7 bases that match TRBD1. V gave up 5 bases and J gave up 4 bases; unmatched junction bases: 10. The CDR3 contains 15 residues. Germline CDR1 reads LGHNA; CDR2 reads YSLEER. The CDR3 is CASSSHPGGTYGYTF. CDR3 nucleotide sequence: TGCGCCAGCAGCTCCCATCCAGGGGGTACCTATGGCTACACCTTC.

The genes are TRBV28 and TRBJ2-1; 16 bases line up with TRBD2. The trim removed 6 bases at V and 7 bases at J, leaving 9 bases unmatched. From germline, CDR1 is MDHEN and CDR2 SYDVKM. The CDR3 extends over 17 amino acids. The CDR3 is CASRYGTSGGAYNEQFF. The CDR3 DNA is TGTGCCAGCAGATACGGGACTAGCGGGGGGGCGTATAATGAGCAGTTCTTC.

This clone has only one observation. The chain combines TRBV3-1 (or the pseudogene TRBV3-2) with TRBJ2-1; possibly TRBD2 for D (5 bases). In germline, CDR1 is LGHDT, CDR2 YNNKEL (reference sequence). V shed 0 bases and J shed 10 bases, with 16 bases lying between them. The CDR3 is 15 amino acids. DNA of the CDR3: TGTGCCAGCAGCCAAGATGTGCCCGGGGTGGGGGAGCAGTTCTTC. Amino acid sequence: CASSQDVPGVGEQFF.

The chain employs TRBV10-3 and TRBJ2-1; 8 bases fit TRBD1. This CDR3 contains 13 residues. CDR1 ENHRY and CDR2 SYGVKD come from the germline V gene. Trimming took 8 bases from V and 7 from J; bases not matched to a gene: 7. The CDR3 DNA follows: TGTGCCATCGGGGGACAGGCTATGAATGAGCAGTTCTTC. Translated: CAIGGQAMNEQFF.

V usage is TRBV10-3 and J usage is TRBJ1-4, with a weak D call TRBD1 (5 bases). V was clipped by 4 bases and J by 7 bases, with 10 bases between them. The CDR3 contains 13 residues. Germline-derived CDR1 and CDR2 are ENHRY and SYGVKD. The CDR3 DNA sequence: TGTGCCATCAGTGGGGGCTCGGGTGAAAAACTGTTTTTT. It translates to CAISGGSGEKLFF.

This clone came up once. CDR3 sequence: CASSEDTGANVLTF. CDR3 sequence (DNA): TGTGCCAGCAGTGAGGACACTGGGGCCAACGTCCTGACTTTC. V gene TRBV25-1 combines with J gene TRBJ2-6; TRBD1 might be the D (5 bases). Germline CDR1 and CDR2: MGHDK and SYGVNS. V was pared by 3 bases and J by 2 bases, with 5 bases between. The CDR3 runs 14 residues.

In regard to this clone: Compared with germline, one end of the junction differs, possibly owing to a read error. This rearrangement joins TRBV11-3 to TRBJ2-1; 14 nucleotides match TRBD2. The CDR3 sequence is 14 residues long. Germline CDR1 reads SGHNT; CDR2 reads YENEEA. The CDR3 region is CASSLGLAGGEQFF. The CDR3 region has the DNA TGTGCCAGCAGTTTAGGACTAGCGGGAGGAGAGCAGTTCTTC.

This chain uses TRBV18 with TRBJ1-5; 8 bases fit TRBD1. The CDR3 consists of 14 residues. CDR1 KGHSH and CDR2 LQKENI come from the germline V gene. The junction had 12 bases not matched to a gene; V was cut back by 6 bases and J by 11 bases. The CDR3: CASSSGQVPSAQHF. In DNA form, the CDR3 reads TGTGCCAGCTCGTCGGGACAGGTTCCTTCGGCCCAGCATTTT.

CDR3 loop: CASSPPPVGLANSPLHF. In DNA form, the CDR3 reads TGTGCCAGCAGTCCCCCCCCGGTGGGGCTGGCTAATTCACCCCTCCACTTT. V and J are TRBV27 and TRBJ1-6, with D possibly being TRBD1 (5 bases). V lost 5 bases and J 6 bases, leaving 20 bases between the germline ends. The CDR3 is 17 amino acids. Germline CDR1 MNHEY, CDR2 SMNVEV (reference sequence).

The genes are TRBV2 and TRBJ1-2; D is uncertain. Germline lookup yields CDR1 SNHLY and CDR2 FYNNEI. This CDR3 is built from 14 residues. The V end was cut by 7 bases, the J end by 4 bases, with 16 bases between. The CDR3 reads CASTPAGLAYGYTF. DNA for the CDR3: TGTGCCAGCACTCCGGCGGGGTTGGCCTATGGCTACACCTTC.

This sequence joins TRBV29-1 and TRBJ2-7; 9 bases map to TRBD2. The CDR3 spans 13 residues. Per germline, CDR1 SQVTM and CDR2 ANQGSEA. Trimming cost V 7 bases and J 6 bases; bases outside gene matches: 10. CDR3 amino acids: CSAIAGAFPEQYF. The CDR3 coding sequence is TGCAGCGCCATAGCGGGGGCCTTTCCCGAGCAGTACTTC.

In nucleotides, the CDR3 is TGTGCCATCAGTGAGTCAGGGGCTGGCACTGAAGCTTTCTTT. Translating gives CAISESGAGTEAFF. V gene TRBV10-3 combines with J gene TRBJ1-1; D is perhaps TRBD1 (5 bases). The CDR3 spans 14 residues. Trimming shortened V by 0 bases and J by 4 bases, and 9 bases separated the two germline ends. Germline CDR1 and CDR2: ENHRY and SYGVKD.

This sequence joins TRBV4-2 and TRBJ2-7; TRBD2 matches 10 bases. The CDR3 consists of 16 residues. In germline, CDR1 is LGHNA, CDR2 YNFKEQ. V dropped 1 base and J dropped 2; count of bases not matched to a gene: 5. The CDR3 here is CASSQGESGRAYEQYF. The CDR3 DNA follows: TGTGCCAGCAGCCAAGGAGAAAGCGGGAGGGCCTACGAGCAGTACTTC.

The chain joins TRBV5-1 to TRBJ1-5; 9 nucleotides agree with TRBD1. There are 14 residues in the CDR3. CDR1 SGHRS and CDR2 YFSETQ come from the germline V gene. V lost 5 bases to trimming and J lost 5 bases; unmatched junction nucleotides: 5. CDR3 DNA sequence: TGCGCCAGCAGTACAGGGGGCAAGGATCAGCCCCAGCATTTT. Protein product: CASSTGGKDQPQHF.

The chain employs TRBV6-5 and TRBJ2-1, with a possible D match to TRBD2 (6 bases). Trimming removed 2 bases at V and 7 bases at J, with 18 bases between. This CDR3 contains 16 residues. Germline lookup yields CDR1 MNHEY and CDR2 SVGAGI. The CDR3 is CASSYISGSPVNEQFF. The CDR3 DNA reads TGTGCCAGCAGTTACATTTCCGGGAGCCCGGTGAATGAGCAGTTCTTC.

With respect to this clone: The junction and the germline gene differ at one end; a read error may be behind it. The DNA for the CDR3 is TGTGCCAGCAGCCTAGCCGGGGTCGGCGGGGGTGGTGAGCAGTTCTTC. As protein: CASSLAGVGGGGEQFF. The chain links TRBV7-9 to TRBJ2-1; 7 bases match TRBD2. The CDR3 has 16 amino acids. CDR1 and CDR2 from the germline V gene are SEHNR and FQNEAQ (reference sequence).

This clone has just one count. The chain recombines TRBV7-9 with TRBJ1-2; unclear D gene. This CDR3 is built from 14 residues. Trimming removed 3 bases from V and 4 bases from J, with 12 bases in between. CDR1 and CDR2 (germline): SEHNR, FQNEAQ (reference sequence). This CDR3 is CASSFLPSRYGYTF. CDR3 nucleotide sequence: TGTGCCAGCAGCTTCCTCCCCTCGCGCTATGGCTACACCTTC.

The chain has TRBV3-1 (or the pseudogene TRBV3-2) and TRBJ2-2; D is uncertain. The CDR3 spans 16 residues. Germline V gene sequence: CDR1 LGHDT, CDR2 YNNKEL (reference sequence). V lost 1 base, J lost 0 bases, and 9 bases lay in between. The CDR3 DNA reads TGTGCCAGCAGCCAAGGAATAAGCGCGAACACCGGGGAGCTGTTTTTT. It specifies CASSQGISANTGELFF.

Only one count was recorded for this clone. This chain links TRBV12-3 or TRBV12-4 with TRBJ2-1, with a tentative D call TRBD1 (6 bases). CDR3 size: 13 residues. V was clipped by 5 bases and J by 7 bases, with 12 bases between them. This CDR3 is CASSQQGRNEQFF. The DNA for the CDR3 is TGTGCCAGCAGTCAACAGGGTAGGAATGAGCAGTTCTTC.

The genes are TRBV4-3 and TRBJ2-1, with 8 nucleotides matching TRBD2. The CDR3 totals 16 residues. The germline V gene encodes CDR1 LGHNA and CDR2 YSLEER. Losses at the gene ends were 0 bases for V and 3 bases for J; bases not matched to a gene: 4. CDR3 DNA: TGCGCCAGCAGCCAAGAGGTAGCGGGGAACTACAATGAGCAGTTCTTC. Amino acids: CASSQEVAGNYNEQFF.

This clone turned up a few times. This sequence joins TRBV5-1 and TRBJ2-5; 10 bases are shared with TRBD2. After removal of 2 bases from V and 7 bases from J, the junction contained 8 bases not matched to a gene. The CDR3 consists of 15 residues. CDR1 and CDR2 (germline): SGHRS, YFSETQ. The CDR3 sequence: CASSLELAGSGTQYF. In DNA, the CDR3 is TGCGCCAGCAGCTTAGAACTAGCGGGAAGTGGGACCCAGTACTTC.

The rearrangement links TRBV5-1 to TRBJ2-4; 7 bases are a match to TRBD1. Unmatched junction bases numbered 12, after V lost 4 bases and J lost 11 bases. From germline, CDR1 is SGHRS and CDR2 YFSETQ. The CDR3 runs to 14 residues. This CDR3 is CASSPDREGFVQYF. Here the CDR3 DNA reads TGCGCCAGCAGCCCTGACAGGGAAGGGTTCGTTCAGTACTTC.

The genes are TRBV11-3 and TRBJ2-1; 7 nucleotides match TRBD1. Germline V lookup: CDR1 SGHNT, CDR2 YENEEA. This CDR3 has 15 residues. The V segment lost 5 bases and the J segment 7 bases; nucleotides outside the gene matches: 11. The CDR3 loop reads CASSRRQGGKNEQFF. The DNA of the CDR3 is TGTGCCAGCAGCCGAAGACAGGGTGGTAAGAATGAGCAGTTCTTC.

The chain employs TRBV27 and TRBJ1-6; D call uncertain. V dropped 3 bases and J dropped 8 bases, with 14 bases sitting between them. The germline V gene has CDR1 MNHEY and CDR2 SMNVEV (reference sequence). The CDR3 loop spans 15 amino acids. DNA of the CDR3: TGTGCCAGCAGTTTCTGGGGTTATAGCGATTCACCCCTCCACTTT. This sequence encodes CASSFWGYSDSPLHF.

For this clone: In the same sample, other DNA sequences code for this CDR3. The CDR3 sequence: CASSRLAGGNEQFF. For the CDR3, the DNA is TGTGCCAGCAGTCGACTAGCGGGAGGGAATGAGCAGTTCTTC. The chain joins TRBV11-2 to TRBJ2-1, with 14 bases aligning to TRBD2. Per germline, CDR1 SGHAT and CDR2 FQNNGV. CDR3 length: 14 amino acids. The ends lost 6 bases at V and 7 bases at J; junction bases unmatched: 2. The variable domain in full, with the rest retrieved from reference TRBV11-2 and TRBJ2-1, is EAGVAQSPRYKIIEKRQSVAFWCNPISGHATLYWYQQILGQGPKLLIQFQNNGVVDDSQLPKDRFSAERLKGVDSTLKIQPAKLEDSAVYLCASSRLAGGNEQFFGPGTRLTVL.

The V gene is TRBV7-5, the J gene TRBJ1-6; TRBD1 is taken as the D call from the table, unchecked against the DNA. TRBV7-5 counts as a pseudogene. This CDR3 is 16 amino acids long. CDR3 region: CARSLVGASYNSPLHF. DNA for the CDR3: TGTGCCAGAAGCTTAGTTGGGGCCTCCTATAATTCACCCCTCCACTTT.

The table lists this clone with a count of one. The chain combines TRBV20-1 with TRBJ1-4; D not certain. Trimming took off 3 bases at V and 4 bases at J, with 12 bases between the two ends. This CDR3 spans 14 amino acids. CDR1 and CDR2 (germline): DFQATT, SNEGSKA (reference sequence). The CDR3 loop reads CSASPAVFNEKLFF. CDR3 sequence (DNA): TGCAGTGCTAGTCCCGCGGTTTTTAATGAAAAACTGTTTTTT.